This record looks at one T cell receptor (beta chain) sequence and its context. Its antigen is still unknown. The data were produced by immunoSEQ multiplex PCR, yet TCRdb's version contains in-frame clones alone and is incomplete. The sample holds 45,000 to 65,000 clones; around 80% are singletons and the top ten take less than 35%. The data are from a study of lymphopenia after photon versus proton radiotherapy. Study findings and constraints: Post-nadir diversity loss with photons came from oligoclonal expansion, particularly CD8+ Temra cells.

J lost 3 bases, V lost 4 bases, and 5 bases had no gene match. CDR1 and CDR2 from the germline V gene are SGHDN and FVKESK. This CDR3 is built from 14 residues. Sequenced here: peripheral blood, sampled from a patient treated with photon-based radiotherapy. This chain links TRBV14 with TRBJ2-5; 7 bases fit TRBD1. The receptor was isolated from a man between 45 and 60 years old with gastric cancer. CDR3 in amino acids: CASSPRDREETQYF. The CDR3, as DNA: TGTGCCAGCAGCCCACGGGACAGAGAAGAGACCCAGTACTTC.